What follows is one TCR beta chain and its context. These data belong to a study of blood T cell repertoires in COVID-19. About the research overall: Samples of COVID-19 (acute and convalescent) were obtained from the United States, Italy and Spain. The cDNA or gDNA used as material had been derived from T cells, B-cell-depleted T cells, or PBMCs.

Clones were read by immunoSEQ multiplex PCR, and TCRdb kept only the in-frame ones, dropping some. The profile shows under 300,000 clones, about 89% of them singletons. Germline lookup yields CDR1 SGHAT and CDR2 FQNNGV. V was clipped by 5 bases and J by 5 bases; unmatched bases: 11. This CDR3 has 17 amino acids. Clinical histories supplied by participants themselves formed the basis of cohort assignment. This sequence joins TRBV11-2 and TRBJ2-6; 8 bases are a match to TRBD1. This clonotype originated in a man in his forties who had recovered from COVID-19. Sample: PBMCs or T cells enriched from blood (not recorded which). CDR3 residues: CASSPRTGLDWANVLTF. CDR3 nucleotide sequence: TGTGCCAGCAGCCCCCGGACAGGGCTCGACTGGGCCAACGTCCTGACTTTC. The full variable domain, its missing parts supplied by reference TRBV11-2 and TRBJ2-6, is EAGVAQSPRYKIIEKRQSVAFWCNPISGHATLYWYQQILGQGPKLLIQFQNNGVVDDSQLPKDRFSAERLKGVDSTLKIQPAKLEDSAVYLCASSPRTGLDWANVLTFGAGSRLTVL.